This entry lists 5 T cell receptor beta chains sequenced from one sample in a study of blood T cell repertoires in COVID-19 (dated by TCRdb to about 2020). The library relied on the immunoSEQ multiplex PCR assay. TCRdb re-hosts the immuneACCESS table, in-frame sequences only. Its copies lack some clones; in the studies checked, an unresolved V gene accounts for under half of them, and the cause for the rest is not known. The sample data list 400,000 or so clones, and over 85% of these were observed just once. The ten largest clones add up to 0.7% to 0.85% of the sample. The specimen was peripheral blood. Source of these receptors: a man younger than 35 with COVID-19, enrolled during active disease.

CDR3 amino acids: CASSPVEQGNTGELFF. CDR3 nucleotides: TGTGCCAGCTCACCAGTCGAACAGGGAAACACCGGGGAGCTGTTTTTT. The V gene is TRBV18, the J gene TRBJ2-2; perhaps TRBD1 as D (6 bases). The CDR3 extends over 16 amino acids. Trimming shortened V by 2 bases and J by 2 bases, and 12 bases separated the two germline ends. Germline-derived CDR1 and CDR2 are KGHSH and LQKENI.

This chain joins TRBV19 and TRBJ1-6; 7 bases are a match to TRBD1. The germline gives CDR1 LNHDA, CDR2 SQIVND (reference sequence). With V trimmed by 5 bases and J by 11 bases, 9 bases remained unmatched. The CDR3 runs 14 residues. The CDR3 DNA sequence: TGTGCCAGTAGTTCCTGGGACAGTCGGGCACCCCTCCACTTT. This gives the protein CASSSWDSRAPLHF.

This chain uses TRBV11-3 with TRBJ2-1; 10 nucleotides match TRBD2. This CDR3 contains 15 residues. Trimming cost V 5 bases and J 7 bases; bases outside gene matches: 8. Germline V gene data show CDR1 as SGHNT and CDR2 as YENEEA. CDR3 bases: TGTGCCAGCAGCCGAGGAGGACTAGCGGAGAATGAGCAGTTCTTC. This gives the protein CASSRGGLAENEQFF. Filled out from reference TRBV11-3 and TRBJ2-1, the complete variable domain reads EAGVVQSPRYKIIEKKQPVAFWCNPISGHNTLYWYLQNLGQGPELLIRYENEEAVDDSQLPKDRFSAERLKGVDSTLKIQPAELGDSAVYLCASSRGGLAENEQFFGPGTRLTVL.

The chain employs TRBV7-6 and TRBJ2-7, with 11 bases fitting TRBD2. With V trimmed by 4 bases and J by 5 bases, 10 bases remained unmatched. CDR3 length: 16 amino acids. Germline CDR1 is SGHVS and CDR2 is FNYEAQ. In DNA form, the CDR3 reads TGTGCCAGCAGCTCCTACCTAGCGGGGGGAAGCGACGAGCAGTACTTC. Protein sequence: CASSSYLAGGSDEQYF.

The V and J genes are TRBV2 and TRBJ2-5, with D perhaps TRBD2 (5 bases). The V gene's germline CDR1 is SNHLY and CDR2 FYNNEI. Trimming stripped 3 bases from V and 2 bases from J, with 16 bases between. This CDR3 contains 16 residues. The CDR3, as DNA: TGTGCCAGCAGTGAGGGAATAGCGAATGATCAAGAGACCCAGTACTTC. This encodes CASSEGIANDQETQYF.